One sample yielded the 16 T cell receptor beta chains listed below, sequenced in a study of blood T cell repertoires in COVID-19. Libraries were prepared by immunoSEQ multiplex PCR; TCRdb keeps only in-frame clonotypes and omits some of them. The sample yields roughly 260,000 clones, approximately 92% seen once. The source material was peripheral blood. Receptor source: a person aged 18 to 30 with COVID-19, enrolled during active disease.

The gene calls are TRBV4-2 and TRBJ2-7; perhaps TRBD2 as D (6 bases). V lost 1 base and J 2 bases, leaving 6 bases between the germline ends. CDR1 is LGHNA and CDR2 is YNFKEQ in the germline V gene. This CDR3 contains 13 residues. The CDR3 nucleotides read TGTGCCAGCAGCCAAGCGGGGGCCTACGAGCAGTACTTC. Its protein is CASSQAGAYEQYF.

This chain joins TRBV7-2 and TRBJ2-3; 9 nucleotides match TRBD2. Germline loops: CDR1 SGHTA, CDR2 FQGNSA. This CDR3 has 16 amino acids. With V trimmed by 2 bases and J by 3 bases, 6 bases remained unmatched. CDR3 nucleotides: TGTGCCAGCAGCTTATTCATAGCGGGAGAGACAGATACGCAGTATTTT. Encoded protein: CASSLFIAGETDTQYF. The complete variable domain, with remaining parts taken from reference TRBV7-2 and TRBJ2-3, reads GAGVSQSPSNKVTEKGKDVELRCDPISGHTALYWYRQSLGQGLEFLIYFQGNSAPDKSGLPSDRFSAERTGGSVSTLTIQRTQQEDSAVYLCASSLFIAGETDTQYFGPGTRLTVL.

The chain couples TRBV19 to TRBJ1-5, with no clear D. V shed 5 bases and J shed 3 bases, with 17 bases lying between them. This CDR3 has 16 amino acids. Germline V lookup: CDR1 LNHDA, CDR2 SQIVND (reference sequence). The CDR3 region has the DNA TGTGCCAGTAGTGGCAACGTGAGGGAGCCCAATCAGCCCCAGCATTTT. It yields the protein CASSGNVREPNQPQHF.

The rearrangement joins TRBV7-2 to TRBJ2-1, with 12 positions matching TRBD2. This CDR3 is 15 amino acids long. After removal of 6 bases from V and 1 base from J, the junction contained 1 base not matched to a gene. Germline CDR1 and CDR2: SGHTA and FQGNSA. Written as DNA, the CDR3 is TGTGCCAGCAGGCTAGCGGGAGGGTCCTACAATGAGCAGTTCTTC. Translated, it gives CASRLAGGSYNEQFF. Full variable domain (missing parts from reference TRBV7-2 and TRBJ2-1): GAGVSQSPSNKVTEKGKDVELRCDPISGHTALYWYRQSLGQGLEFLIYFQGNSAPDKSGLPSDRFSAERTGGSVSTLTIQRTQQEDSAVYLCASRLAGGSYNEQFFGPGTRLTVL.

This sequence joins TRBV6-1 and TRBJ1-2; maybe TRBD1 (5 bases). V lost 2 bases to trimming and J lost 6 bases, with 16 bases between them. This CDR3 region has 15 residues. Germline loops: CDR1 MNHNS, CDR2 SASEGT. The CDR3 nucleotides read TGTGCCAGCAGTGAAATACCGGGCCAGGGTGATGGCTACACCTTC. Its protein is CASSEIPGQGDGYTF.

The chain links TRBV28 to TRBJ2-1, with 13 nucleotides matching TRBD2. J lost 10 bases, V lost 3 bases, and 9 bases had no gene match. The germline CDR1 and CDR2 sequences are MDHEN and SYDVKM. The CDR3 extends over 16 amino acids. CDR3 sequence: CASSFVGLAGWEEQFF. The CDR3, as DNA: TGTGCCAGCAGTTTTGTGGGACTAGCGGGATGGGAAGAGCAGTTCTTC.

The chain combines TRBV5-1 with TRBJ2-7, with TRBD1 as a possible D gene (5 bases). This CDR3 comprises 15 residues. Between the trimmed V and J ends, which lost 4 bases and 2 bases, there was a span of 16 bases. CDR1 SGHRS and CDR2 YFSETQ come from the germline V gene. The DNA of the CDR3 is TGCGCCAGCAGCGGTACCGACAGTGACCCCTACGAGCAGTACTTC. It is translated as CASSGTDSDPYEQYF.

The gene calls are TRBV5-1 and TRBJ2-7; D unresolved. The CDR3 consists of 14 residues. V lost 4 bases and J 1 base, leaving 12 bases between the germline ends. From germline, CDR1 is SGHRS and CDR2 YFSETQ. The CDR3 loop is CASSTHSGSYEQYF. In DNA, the CDR3 is TGCGCCAGCAGCACCCACTCAGGATCCTACGAGCAGTACTTC.

The genes are TRBV4-3 and TRBJ2-1, with D perhaps TRBD2 (5 bases). The germline CDR1 and CDR2 sequences are LGHNA and YSLEER. V was trimmed by 0 bases and J by 9 bases, leaving 9 bases between them. The CDR3 contains 13 residues. The CDR3 is CASSQDIGGEQFF. CDR3 coding DNA: TGCGCCAGCAGCCAAGATATTGGAGGTGAGCAGTTCTTC.

This clone has only one observation. The chain recombines TRBV6-1 with TRBJ1-1, with 9 nucleotides matching TRBD1. Germline CDR1 and CDR2: MNHNS and SASEGT. With 6 bases clipped from V and 5 bases from J, the junction kept 7 bases outside the gene matches. The CDR3 runs 14 residues. CDR3 loop: CASSPGTGKTEAFF. The CDR3 coding sequence is TGTGCCAGCAGCCCGGGGACAGGGAAAACTGAAGCTTTCTTT.

This clone appeared once. This chain connects TRBV5-8 to TRBJ2-3; D is unresolved. V was shortened by 0 bases and J by 4 bases, with 6 bases between the two germline ends. The CDR3 has 13 amino acids. Germline assignment: CDR1 SGHTS and CDR2 YDEGEE. The CDR3 spells CASSLGSPDTQYF. CDR3 in DNA: TGTGCCAGCAGCTTGGGGAGTCCAGATACGCAGTATTTT. Combining the CDR3 with reference TRBV5-8 and TRBJ2-3 gives the whole variable domain EAGVTQSPTHLIKTRGQQATLRCSPISGHTSVYWYQQALGLGLQFLLWYDEGEERNRGNFPPRFSGRQFPNYSSELNVNALELEDSALYLCASSLGSPDTQYFGPGTRLTVL.

J is TRBJ1-1 and V is TRBV29-1; 7 nucleotides line up with TRBD1. V dropped 8 bases and J dropped 2; count of bases not matched to a gene: 8. Per the germline V gene, CDR1 is SQVTM and CDR2 is ANQGSEA. The CDR3 length is 13 residues. The CDR3, as DNA: TGCAGCATTCCCTGGGACAGCAACACTGAAGCTTTCTTT. Translating it yields CSIPWDSNTEAFF.

The chain joins TRBV24-1 to TRBJ2-7; tentative D call: TRBD2 (5 bases). Trimming removed 3 bases at V and 2 bases at J, with 10 bases between. CDR3 length equals 14 residues. Per the germline V gene, CDR1 is KGHDR and CDR2 is SFDVKD. CDR3 in amino acids: CATSDTGSTYEQYF. The CDR3 coding sequence is TGTGCCACCAGTGATACGGGGTCCACCTACGAGCAGTACTTC.

The CDR3 coding sequence is TGTGCCAGCAGCCCCTGGGACACCGGATGGTCTGGAAACACCATATATTTT. As protein: CASSPWDTGWSGNTIYF. This rearrangement joins TRBV5-6 to TRBJ1-3; D possibly corresponds to TRBD1 (6 bases). V was shortened by 4 bases and J by 1 base, with 18 bases between the two germline ends. Germline V gives CDR1 SGHDT, CDR2 YYEEEE. This CDR3 has 17 amino acids.

The chain joins TRBV6-5 to TRBJ2-7; 8 bases line up with TRBD1. CDR1 MNHEY and CDR2 SVGAGI come from the germline V gene. V gave up 3 bases and J gave up 4 bases; unmatched junction bases: 8. The CDR3 covers 15 residues. CDR3 residues: CASSYSGTGLYEQYF. CDR3 DNA sequence: TGTGCCAGCAGTTATTCGGGGACAGGATTATACGAGCAGTACTTC.

The V gene is TRBV4-2, the J gene TRBJ2-3, with 10 positions matching TRBD2. The germline V gene has CDR1 LGHNA and CDR2 YNFKEQ. Trimming at V came to 1 base and at J to 3 bases, leaving 13 bases not matched to a gene. The CDR3 is made up of 19 amino acids. The CDR3 here is CASSQGGRKLAGSTDTQYF. The CDR3 DNA reads as TGTGCCAGCAGCCAAGGAGGGCGGAAACTAGCGGGGAGTACAGATACGCAGTATTTT.